One and the same sample provided the 10 T cell receptor beta chains below, sequenced in a study of shared T cell receptors in the human thymus. This table comes from immunoSEQ multiplex PCR, and its TCRdb copy is limited to in-frame clones, with some not included. This sample has 700,000 to 750,000 clones, with 70% to 90% found just once. The data also belong to a second study, concerning human thymus T cells.

Sequencing was performed on thymocytes. All receptors derive from a girl younger than two with a congenital heart defect.

This clone turned up a few times. The chain uses TRBV7-9 and TRBJ1-6; D gene uncertain. The V end was cut by 4 bases, the J end by 4 bases, with 14 bases between. CDR3 size: 16 residues. CDR1 is SEHNR and CDR2 is FQNEAQ in the germline V gene (reference sequence). CDR3 residues: CASSSRDQIYNSPLHF. In DNA, the CDR3 is TGTGCCAGCAGCTCTCGGGATCAGATTTATAATTCACCCCTCCACTTT.

The J gene is TRBJ2-5, the V gene TRBV5-1, with D possibly TRBD1 on 6 matching bases. In germline, CDR1 is SGHRS, CDR2 YFSETQ. With 1 base removed from V and 6 bases from J, the gap between germline ends came to 10 bases. This CDR3 has 13 residues. CDR3 loop: CASSLKQGKTQYF. CDR3 in DNA: TGCGCCAGCAGCTTGAAACAGGGAAAGACCCAGTACTTC.

The chain uses TRBV25-1 and TRBJ2-5, with 9 nucleotides matching TRBD1. CDR3 length equals 15 residues. The germline gives CDR1 MGHDK, CDR2 SYGVNS. The trim removed 4 bases at V and 2 bases at J, leaving 5 bases unmatched. The CDR3 spells CASSGDRAIQETQYF. CDR3 nucleotide sequence: TGTGCCAGCAGTGGGGACAGGGCGATACAAGAGACCCAGTACTTC.

Concerning this clone: The junction and the germline gene differ at one end; a read error may be behind it. Here the CDR3 DNA reads TGTGCCAGCACCGTAGGAGGGGGCGCAGGGGACACTGAAGCTTTCTTT. This encodes CASTVGGGAGDTEAFF. This chain connects TRBV9 to TRBJ1-1, with 7 bases aligning to TRBD1. Per germline, CDR1 SGDLS and CDR2 YYNGEE. The CDR3 is 16 amino acids. The full variable domain, with the rest looked up from reference TRBV9 and TRBJ1-1, is DSGVTQTPKHLITATGQRVTLRCSPRSGDLSVYWYQQSLDQGLQFLIQYYNGEERAKGNILERFSAQQFPDLHSELNLSSLELGDSALYFCASTVGGGAGDTEAFFGQGTRLTVV.

The rearrangement uses TRBV25-1 and TRBJ1-1; 8 positions agree with TRBD1. J was trimmed by 4 bases and V by 5 bases; bases with no gene match: 18. CDR3 length: 18 residues. Germline assignment: CDR1 MGHDK and CDR2 SYGVNS. The chain's CDR3 is CASSPSSGTGGMGTEAFF. CDR3 sequence (DNA): TGTGCCAGCAGTCCCTCCTCCGGGACAGGAGGCATGGGCACTGAAGCTTTCTTT.

The chain employs TRBV5-8 and TRBJ2-7; TRBD2 is a possible D gene (6 bases). The V end lost 3 bases, the J end lost 4 bases, and 23 bases lay between the germline ends. The CDR3 is 17 amino acids. CDR1 is SGHTS, CDR2 YDEGEE, per germline. The CDR3 loop is CASSSLLSASVGYEQYF. In nucleotides, the CDR3 is TGTGCCAGCAGCTCCCTCCTATCGGCTAGCGTTGGGTACGAGCAGTACTTC.

This clone was picked up a small number of times. This sequence joins TRBV19 and TRBJ1-2; D might be TRBD1 (6 bases). The V end lost 1 base, the J end lost 0 bases, and 12 bases lay between the germline ends. CDR3 size: 16 residues. The germline gives CDR1 LNHDA, CDR2 SQIVND (reference sequence). CDR3 in DNA: TGTGCCAGTAGTATAGTATCCAGGGGCCCTAACTATGGCTACACCTTC. This translates into CASSIVSRGPNYGYTF.

The rearrangement links TRBV7-9 to TRBJ2-1, with TRBD1 matching 10 bases. The germline V gene has CDR1 SEHNR and CDR2 FQNEAQ (reference sequence). This CDR3 has 16 residues. Trimming cost V 5 bases and J 12 bases; bases outside gene matches: 16. The CDR3 DNA reads as TGTGCCAGCAGCCCCAATGTCCCGGGACAGGGGTTAGGGCAGTTCTTC. Translating gives CASSPNVPGQGLGQFF.

The genes are TRBV7-9 and TRBJ1-2; 12 nucleotides align to TRBD1. CDR1 SEHNR and CDR2 FQNEAQ come from the germline V gene (reference sequence). There are 16 residues in the CDR3. V trimming: 4 bases; J trimming: 4 bases; junction bases outside the gene matches: 7. The CDR3 protein is CASSSTGTGGFYGYTF. The CDR3 coding sequence is TGTGCCAGCAGCTCTACCGGGACAGGGGGCTTCTATGGCTACACCTTC.

The chain joins TRBV7-9 to TRBJ1-2; unclear D gene. There are 16 residues in the CDR3. Between the trimmed V and J ends, which lost 5 bases and 2 bases, there was a span of 18 bases. Germline V CDR1 and CDR2: SEHNR, FQNEAQ (reference sequence). The CDR3 sequence: CASSTSPGLSNYGYTF. Written as DNA, the CDR3 is TGTGCCAGCAGCACCAGCCCAGGTTTGTCGAACTATGGCTACACCTTC.